Listed below are T cell receptor beta chains from one sample, sequenced in a study of identical twins. MiXCR, run by TCRdb on the 5' RACE reads, gives a single entry per CDR3 protein. Altogether roughly 720,000 distinct CDR3 sequences are present, approximately 18% being singletons, with the ten largest covering 13%. Another study also made use of these data, one on T cells expressing NK-cell markers.

The source material was PBMCs. The receptors come from a woman younger than 35 in good health. CDR3s leave out the opening cysteine and the closing phenylalanine or tryptophan. A D gene is named only where the DNA matches it firmly. Clone size, where shown, is once, few, many, or a class for clones that have expanded.

size	D	V	J	CDR3
-	-	TRBV7-6	TRBJ2-7	ASSLGSDSTYEQY
-	-	TRBV20-1	TRBJ2-1	SATQDSYNEQF
-	-	TRBV7-9	TRBJ2-6	ASSLARVYGANVLT
few	-	TRBV6-1	TRBJ1-5	ASSDYLGQPQH
few	-	TRBV6-1	TRBJ2-7	ASSRAGQTYEQY
-	-	TRBV23-1	TRBJ1-5	ASGGQPL
many	-	TRBV12-3/TRBV12-4	TRBJ2-1	ASSFRDSKHNEQF
-	-	TRBV7-2	TRBJ2-6	AAGDLAPGANVLT
-	-	TRBV29-1	TRBJ2-1	SASSQRPYNEQF
few	TRBD1	TRBV5-1	TRBJ2-2	ASSLGDRDSGELF
few	-	TRBV29-1	TRBJ2-3	SVEQADTQY
-	-	TRBV5-6	TRBJ1-1	ASSLGTMGNTEAF
few	TRBD1	TRBV20-1	TRBJ1-2	SARPGQSHT
many	-	TRBV14	TRBJ2-3	ASSQEDTQY
few	-	TRBV6-1	TRBJ2-5	ASESGGGRQETQY
-	-	TRBV15	TRBJ1-5	ATSRVRRGNQPQH